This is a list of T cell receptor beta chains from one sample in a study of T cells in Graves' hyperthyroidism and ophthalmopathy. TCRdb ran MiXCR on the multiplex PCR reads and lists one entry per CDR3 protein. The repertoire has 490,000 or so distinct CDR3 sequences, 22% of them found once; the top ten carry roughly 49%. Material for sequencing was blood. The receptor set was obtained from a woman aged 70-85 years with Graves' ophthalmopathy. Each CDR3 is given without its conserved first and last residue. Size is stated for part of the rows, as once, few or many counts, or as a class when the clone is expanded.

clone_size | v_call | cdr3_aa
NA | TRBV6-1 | ASSGWSGGKETQY
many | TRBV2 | ASSPASGRAGNEQF
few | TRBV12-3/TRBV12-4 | ASSLTRLAGGHTGELF
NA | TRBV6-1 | AATRQRPYEQY
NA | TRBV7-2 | ASSWGLANEKLF
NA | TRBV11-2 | ASSRGLQGTMNTEAF
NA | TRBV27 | ASSWTGTMNTGELF
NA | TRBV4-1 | ASSQLRQGLRETQY
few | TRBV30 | AWSVASEQY
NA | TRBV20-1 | SARAPSGYGYEQY
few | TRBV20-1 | SAREEGQGGPYEQY
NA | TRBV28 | ASRQGGVTEAF
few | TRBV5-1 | ASSLSLGRVYNEQF
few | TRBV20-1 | SAKPGHSSWANVLT
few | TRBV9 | ASRSWREGLDEQY
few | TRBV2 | ASLSGGSEAF
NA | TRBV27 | ASGRTGGEGQPQH
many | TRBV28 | ASSLYTGETLNEKLF
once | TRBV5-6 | ASSFRGTPALSSYNEQF
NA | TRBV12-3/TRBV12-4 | ASSYSGRETQY
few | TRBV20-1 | SARGRTRYVDEQF
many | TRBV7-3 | ASSSHRTVNTEAF
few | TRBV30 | AWSFGEGQPQH
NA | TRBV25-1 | ASSESGLGGRAHEQF
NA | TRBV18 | ASSTIAGQETQY
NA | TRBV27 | ASSPNSLYGYT
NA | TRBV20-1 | SARPRQGGTGNEQF
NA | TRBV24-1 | ATRDIGRLGTGDRSNQPQH
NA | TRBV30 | AWATGGDLDTQY
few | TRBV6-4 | ASSMTERSTDTQY
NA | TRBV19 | ASSAIQGGDEQY
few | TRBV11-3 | ASSSRKVGFNEQF
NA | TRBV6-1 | ASSPGSANYGYT
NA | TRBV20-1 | SAKQGPEQF
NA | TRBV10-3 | AISESASNNEQF